The 21 T cell receptor beta chains given below trace back to one sample, sequenced in a study of blood T cell repertoires in COVID-19. Assay used: immunoSEQ multiplex PCR; TCRdb lists only in-frame clones, some missing. The data show fewer than 200,000 clones, with around 87% seen just once and roughly 2.6% held by the top ten. Sequencing was done on a sample of peripheral blood. All receptors derive from a middle-aged man with active or convalescent COVID-19.

This chain links TRBV5-1 with TRBJ2-5; 7 positions agree with TRBD1. CDR1 is SGHRS, CDR2 YFSETQ, per germline. The CDR3 has 13 residues. V shed 3 bases, J shed 7 bases, and the junction held 6 bases outside the gene matches. CDR3 in DNA: TGCGCCAGCAGCTCGGACAGGCGCGGGACCCAGTACTTC. Translation: CASSSDRRGTQYF.

The rearrangement uses TRBV7-9 and TRBJ2-3, with D tentatively TRBD2 (6 bases). The CDR3 contains 14 residues. Deletions cut 5 bases from V and 0 bases from J, with 9 bases between. Looked up from germline, CDR1 is SEHNR and CDR2 is FQNEAQ (reference sequence). CDR3 amino acids: CASSTGTSTDTQYF. CDR3 in DNA: TGTGCCAGCAGCACCGGGACTAGCACAGATACGCAGTATTTT. Looking up the rest from reference TRBV7-9 and TRBJ2-3 gives the full variable domain: DTGVSQNPRHKITKRGQNVTFRCDPISEHNRLYWYRQTLGQGPEFLTYFQNEAQLEKSRLLSDRFSAERPKGSFSTLEIQRTEQGDSAMYLCASSTGTSTDTQYFGPGTRLTVL.

A remark on this clone: Other DNA sequences from this sample encode an identical CDR3 as well. J is TRBJ1-5 and V is TRBV12-3 or TRBV12-4, with 9 bases that match TRBD1. The V segment lost 6 bases and the J segment 4 bases; nucleotides outside the gene matches: 1. This CDR3 region has 13 residues. The CDR3 DNA reads TGTGCCAGCAGAGGGACAGGGAATCAGCCCCAGCATTTT. This encodes CASRGTGNQPQHF.

The chain combines TRBV10-3 with TRBJ2-3, with D perhaps TRBD1 (5 bases). Germline V gives CDR1 ENHRY, CDR2 SYGVKD. The ends were cut back, 8 bases at V and 0 bases at J, with 12 bases in the middle. The CDR3 covers 14 residues. CDR3 residues: CAIGAFSSTDTQYF. CDR3 sequence (DNA): TGTGCCATCGGGGCTTTCTCTAGCACAGATACGCAGTATTTT.

The chain is built from TRBV19 and TRBJ2-2; TRBD1 might be the D (6 bases). The CDR3 contains 15 residues. Between the trimmed V and J ends, which lost 4 bases and 1 base, there was a span of 10 bases. The V gene's germline CDR1 is LNHDA and CDR2 SQIVND (reference sequence). CDR3 DNA: TGTGCCAGTAGTACCGGGACAAAGAACACCGGGGAGCTGTTTTTT. Translated: CASSTGTKNTGELFF.

CDR3 bases: TGTGCCAGCACTCCAGCGGGGGGGCCCCAAGAGACCCAGTACTTC. Amino acids: CASTPAGGPQETQYF. The gene calls are TRBV2 and TRBJ2-5; 10 bases are shared with TRBD2. Looked up from germline, CDR1 is SNHLY and CDR2 is FYNNEI. The CDR3 sequence is 15 residues long. V trimming: 7 bases; J trimming: 1 base; junction bases outside the gene matches: 6.

This chain uses TRBV5-1 with TRBJ2-7, with D perhaps TRBD1 (5 bases). The CDR3 runs 18 residues. V was pared by 1 base and J by 0 bases, with 20 bases between. Germline lookup yields CDR1 SGHRS and CDR2 YFSETQ. CDR3 region: CASSLLAGAGPNSYEQYF. CDR3 coding DNA: TGCGCCAGCAGCTTGTTAGCTGGGGCCGGGCCTAACTCCTACGAGCAGTACTTC.

The CDR3 bases are TGTGCCAGCAGTTTGCGGGGGGGCGGTGATGAGCAGTTCTTC. Its protein is CASSLRGGGDEQFF. The chain links TRBV27 to TRBJ2-1; TRBD2 aligns across 9 bases. This CDR3 has 14 residues. Germline trimming cut 3 bases from V and 8 bases from J; bases unmatched to any gene: 5. The germline V gene has CDR1 MNHEY and CDR2 SMNVEV (reference sequence).

The chain uses TRBV7-2 and TRBJ1-6; 9 bases map to TRBD1. In germline, CDR1 is SGHTA, CDR2 FQGNSA. Losses at the gene ends were 6 bases for V and 9 bases for J; bases not matched to a gene: 6. The CDR3 sequence is 14 residues long. The CDR3 region is CASRQTGGGSPLHF. The CDR3 bases are TGTGCCAGCAGACAAACAGGGGGCGGTTCACCCCTCCACTTT.

V and J are TRBV6-5 and TRBJ2-7, with TRBD2 identical over 9 bases. The junction had 4 bases not matched to a gene; V was cut back by 7 bases and J by 0 bases. The CDR3 is 14 residues long. CDR1 is MNHEY and CDR2 is SVGAGI in the germline V gene. The CDR3 sequence: CASKLAGASYEQYF. The CDR3, as DNA: TGTGCCAGCAAACTAGCGGGCGCCTCCTACGAGCAGTACTTC.

The chain has TRBV6-1 and TRBJ1-2; D is perhaps TRBD1 (5 bases). The ends were cut back, 3 bases at V and 6 bases at J, with 17 bases in the middle. The CDR3 has 15 amino acids. Germline CDR1 and CDR2: MNHNS and SASEGT. CDR3: CASSETRGELNGYTF. CDR3 nucleotides: TGTGCCAGCAGTGAGACCCGGGGGGAACTAAATGGCTACACCTTC.

The gene calls are TRBV5-1 and TRBJ1-3, with D hard to call. Trimming shortened V by 4 bases and J by 2 bases, and 13 bases separated the two germline ends. CDR1 is SGHRS, CDR2 YFSETQ, per germline. The CDR3 is made up of 15 amino acids. The CDR3 protein is CASSLGDSAGNTIYF. The CDR3, as DNA: TGCGCCAGCAGCCTCGGGGATTCGGCTGGAAACACCATATATTTT.

V gene TRBV4-1 combines with J gene TRBJ1-1, with D maybe TRBD1 (5 bases). Germline CDR1 is MGHRA and CDR2 is YSYEKL. The V gene lost 4 bases and the J gene lost 1 base, with 10 bases spanning the gap. The CDR3 runs 14 residues. Here the CDR3 DNA reads TGCGCCAGCAGCCGCCAAGGGGCGAACACTGAAGCTTTCTTT. Residues: CASSRQGANTEAFF.

This rearrangement joins TRBV19 to TRBJ2-1; TRBD2 aligns across 12 bases. The CDR3 length is 14 residues. Per germline, CDR1 LNHDA and CDR2 SQIVND (reference sequence). V shed 5 bases, J shed 7 bases, and the junction held 3 bases outside the gene matches. The CDR3 reads CASSALAGGNEQFF. The CDR3, as DNA: TGTGCCAGTAGTGCACTAGCGGGGGGAAATGAGCAGTTCTTC.

The chain links TRBV10-3 to TRBJ1-1, with D possibly being TRBD1 (6 bases). CDR1 and CDR2 (germline): ENHRY, SYGVKD. This CDR3 contains 13 residues. Trimming pared 9 bases from V and 3 bases from J, leaving 14 bases between. CDR3 amino acids: CAIGRGGDTEAFF. The CDR3 DNA follows: TGTGCCATTGGCAGGGGAGGGGACACTGAAGCTTTCTTT.

J is TRBJ2-1 and V is TRBV7-2; 7 nucleotides align to TRBD2. The CDR3 sequence is 17 residues long. Germline V gene data show CDR1 as SGHTA and CDR2 as FQGNSA. V shed 1 base, J shed 5 bases, and the junction held 11 bases outside the gene matches. The CDR3 nucleotides read TGTGCCAGCAGCTTAGTAAGAGCGGGACTCGCTGACAATGAGCAGTTCTTC. The encoded protein is CASSLVRAGLADNEQFF.

The V and J genes are TRBV7-8 and TRBJ1-2; D gene uncertain. The CDR3 sequence is 14 residues long. The germline V and J ends were trimmed by 5 bases and 3 bases, with 13 bases remaining between them. Germline V gene sequence: CDR1 SGHVS, CDR2 FQNEAQ. The CDR3 is CASSLGGVDYGYTF. The CDR3 region has the DNA TGTGCCAGCAGCCTGGGAGGCGTAGACTATGGCTACACCTTC. The full variable domain, with the rest looked up from reference TRBV7-8 and TRBJ1-2, is GAGVSQSPRYKVAKRGQDVALRCDPISGHVSLFWYQQALGQGPEFLTYFQNEAQLDKSGLPSDRFFAERPEGSVSTLKIQRTQQEDSAVYLCASSLGGVDYGYTFGSGTRLTVV.

This sequence joins TRBV6-5 and TRBJ1-2; 8 bases map to TRBD1. Per the germline V gene, CDR1 is MNHEY and CDR2 is SVGAGI. The V gene end was trimmed by 6 bases and the J gene end by 6 bases; junction bases not matched to a gene: 6. The CDR3 length is 13 residues. CDR3 sequence reads: CASSSTGGDGYTF. The CDR3 DNA is TGTGCCAGCAGCTCCACAGGGGGTGATGGCTACACCTTC.

The chain couples TRBV5-4 to TRBJ1-6, with 7 bases aligning to TRBD1. CDR1 and CDR2 from the germline V gene are SGHNT and YYREEE (reference sequence). This CDR3 spans 16 amino acids. Germline trimming cut 0 bases from V and 1 base from J; bases unmatched to any gene: 1. In DNA, the CDR3 is TGTGCCAGCAGCTTGGTGACAGGGTCCTATAATTCACCCCTCCACTTT. Protein: CASSLVTGSYNSPLHF.

The sample holds a few counts of this clone. The same CDR3 also results from other DNA sequences found in this sample. CDR3 residues: CASNPRWITGELFF. The CDR3 nucleotides are TGTGCCAGCAACCCGAGGTGGATCACCGGGGAGCTGTTTTTT. The chain uses TRBV6-5 and TRBJ2-2; D is unclear. Trimming took 7 bases from V and 4 from J, leaving 13 bases between them. This CDR3 comprises 14 residues. Looked up from germline, CDR1 is MNHEY and CDR2 is SVGAGI.

The CDR3 is CASSWGTGGRTEAFF. The CDR3 bases are TGTGCCAGCAGCTGGGGGACAGGGGGTAGGACTGAAGCTTTCTTT. The chain couples TRBV5-5 to TRBJ1-1; 11 nucleotides agree with TRBD1. V lost 3 bases and J lost 5; bases outside the gene matches: 6. The CDR3 consists of 15 residues. The germline gives CDR1 SGHKS, CDR2 YYEKEE (reference sequence). Full variable domain (remainder filled in from reference TRBV5-5 and TRBJ1-1): DAGVTQSPTHLIKTRGQQVTLRCSPISGHKSVSWYQQVLGQGPQFIFQYYEKEERGRGNFPDRFSARQFPNYSSELNVNALLLGDSALYLCASSWGTGGRTEAFFGQGTRLTVV.